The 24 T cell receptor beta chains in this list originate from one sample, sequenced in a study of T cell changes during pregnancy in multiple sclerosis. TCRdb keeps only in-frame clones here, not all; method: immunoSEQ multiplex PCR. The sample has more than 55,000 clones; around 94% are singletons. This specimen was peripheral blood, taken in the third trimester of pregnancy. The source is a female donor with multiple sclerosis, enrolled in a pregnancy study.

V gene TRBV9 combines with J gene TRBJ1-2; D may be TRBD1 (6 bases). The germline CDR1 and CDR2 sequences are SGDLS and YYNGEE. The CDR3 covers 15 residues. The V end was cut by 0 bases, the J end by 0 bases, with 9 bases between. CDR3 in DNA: TGTGCCAGCAGCGTAGACAGGGCAGCTAACTATGGCTACACCTTC. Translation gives CASSVDRAANYGYTF.

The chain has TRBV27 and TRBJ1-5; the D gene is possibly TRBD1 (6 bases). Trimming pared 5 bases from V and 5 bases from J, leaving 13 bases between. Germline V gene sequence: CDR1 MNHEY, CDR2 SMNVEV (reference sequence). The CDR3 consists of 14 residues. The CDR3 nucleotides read TGTGCCAGCAGTCGTGGACAGCACCATCAGCCCCAGCATTTT. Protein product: CASSRGQHHQPQHF.

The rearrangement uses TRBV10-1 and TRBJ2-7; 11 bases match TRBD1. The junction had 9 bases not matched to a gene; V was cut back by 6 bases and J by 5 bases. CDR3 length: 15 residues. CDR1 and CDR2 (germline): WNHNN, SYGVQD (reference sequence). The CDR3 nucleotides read TGCGCCAGCAGCCCAGGGACAGGGGGTCCCCACGAGCAGTACTTC. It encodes CASSPGTGGPHEQYF.

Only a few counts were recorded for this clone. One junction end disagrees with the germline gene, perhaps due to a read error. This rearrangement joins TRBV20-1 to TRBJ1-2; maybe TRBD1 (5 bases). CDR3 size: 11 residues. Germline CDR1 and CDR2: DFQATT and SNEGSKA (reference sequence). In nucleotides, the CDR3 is TGCAGTGCTAGAGAGAATCCGGGACTGATCTTC. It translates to CSARENPGLIF.

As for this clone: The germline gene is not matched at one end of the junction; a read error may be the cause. In DNA, the CDR3 is TGTGCTAGCAGCTTATCCCTAGCCTCGGGAGTCTACAATGAGCAGTTCTTC. This gives the protein CASSLSLASGVYNEQFF. This chain joins TRBV7-7 and TRBJ2-1, with D perhaps matching TRBD2 (6 bases). Germline V gives CDR1 SSHAT, CDR2 FNYEAQ (reference sequence). The CDR3 totals 17 residues.

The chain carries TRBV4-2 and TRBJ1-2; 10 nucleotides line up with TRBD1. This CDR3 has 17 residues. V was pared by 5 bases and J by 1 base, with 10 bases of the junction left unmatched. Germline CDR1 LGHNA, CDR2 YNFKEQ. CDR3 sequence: CASSWDPGTGDNYGYTF. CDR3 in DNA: TGTGCCAGCAGCTGGGATCCCGGGACAGGGGATAACTATGGCTACACCTTC.

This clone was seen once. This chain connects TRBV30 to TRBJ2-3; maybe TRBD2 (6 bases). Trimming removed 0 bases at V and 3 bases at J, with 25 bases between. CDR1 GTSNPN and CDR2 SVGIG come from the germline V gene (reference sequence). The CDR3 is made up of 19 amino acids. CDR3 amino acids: CAWSVRWTYRPRGTDTQYF. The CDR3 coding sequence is TGTGCCTGGAGTGTACGATGGACTTACAGGCCCCGGGGGACAGATACGCAGTATTTT.

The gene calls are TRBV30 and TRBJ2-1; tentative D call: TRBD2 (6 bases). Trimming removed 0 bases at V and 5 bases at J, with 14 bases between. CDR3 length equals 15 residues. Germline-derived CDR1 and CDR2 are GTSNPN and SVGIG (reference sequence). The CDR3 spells CAWSVRLGGNNEQFF. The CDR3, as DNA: TGTGCCTGGAGTGTAAGACTAGGAGGTAACAATGAGCAGTTCTTC.

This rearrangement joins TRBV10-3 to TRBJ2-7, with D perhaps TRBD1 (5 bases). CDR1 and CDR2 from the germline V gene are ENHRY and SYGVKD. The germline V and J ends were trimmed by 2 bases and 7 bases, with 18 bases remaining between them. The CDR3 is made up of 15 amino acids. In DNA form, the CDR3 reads TGTGCCATCAGTGAGCCCCCGGCAGGGAACGGTGAGCAGTACTTC. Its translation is CAISEPPAGNGEQYF.

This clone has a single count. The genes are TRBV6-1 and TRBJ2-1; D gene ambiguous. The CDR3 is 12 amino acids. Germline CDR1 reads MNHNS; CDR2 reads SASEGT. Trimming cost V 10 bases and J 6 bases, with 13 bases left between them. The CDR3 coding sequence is TGTGCCAACGGAAGAGCAGGCAATGAGCAGTTCTTC. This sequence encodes CANGRAGNEQFF.

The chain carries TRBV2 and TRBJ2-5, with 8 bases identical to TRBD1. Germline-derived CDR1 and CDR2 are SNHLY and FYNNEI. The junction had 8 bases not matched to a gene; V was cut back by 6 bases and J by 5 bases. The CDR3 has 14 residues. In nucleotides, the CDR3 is TGTGCCAGCAGGGCCAGGGGGCGAAGGGAGACCCAGTACTTC. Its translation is CASRARGRRETQYF.

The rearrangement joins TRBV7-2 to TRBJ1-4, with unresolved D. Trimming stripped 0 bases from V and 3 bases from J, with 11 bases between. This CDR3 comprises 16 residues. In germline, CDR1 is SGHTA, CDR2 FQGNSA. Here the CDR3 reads CASSLATRTANEKLFF. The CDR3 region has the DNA TGTGCCAGCAGCTTAGCCACCCGCACGGCTAATGAAAAACTGTTTTTT.

The chain's CDR3 is CASSIQIQETQYF. The CDR3, as DNA: TGTGCCAGTAGTATACAGATACAAGAGACCCAGTACTTC. The gene calls are TRBV19 and TRBJ2-5; D is unclear. The CDR3 length is 13 residues. Between the trimmed V and J ends, which lost 2 bases and 2 bases, there was a span of 6 bases. Germline V gene data show CDR1 as LNHDA and CDR2 as SQIVND (reference sequence). The full variable domain, with the rest looked up from reference TRBV19 and TRBJ2-5, is DGGITQSPKYLFRKEGQNVTLSCEQNLNHDAMYWYRQDPGQGLRLIYYSQIVNDFQKGDIAEGYSVSREKKESFPLTVTSAQKNPTAFYLCASSIQIQETQYFGPGTRLLVL.

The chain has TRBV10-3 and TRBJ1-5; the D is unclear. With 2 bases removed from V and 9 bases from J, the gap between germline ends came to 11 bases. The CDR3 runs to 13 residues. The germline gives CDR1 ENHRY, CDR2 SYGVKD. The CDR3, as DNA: TGTGCCATCAGTGAGGGCTGGGGAGCGCCCCAGCATTTT. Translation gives CAISEGWGAPQHF.

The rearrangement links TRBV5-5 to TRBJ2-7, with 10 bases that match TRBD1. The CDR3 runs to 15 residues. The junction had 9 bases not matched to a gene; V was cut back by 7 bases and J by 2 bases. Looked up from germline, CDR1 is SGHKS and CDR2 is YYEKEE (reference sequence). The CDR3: CASHTTGGPTYEQYF. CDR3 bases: TGTGCCAGCCATACGACAGGGGGCCCCACCTACGAGCAGTACTTC.

In DNA, the CDR3 is TGTGCCAGCAGCTTAGGGAGGGACAGGTCAGCTTTCTTT. Protein: CASSLGRDRSAFF. The chain couples TRBV7-2 to TRBJ1-1; 8 nucleotides match TRBD1. The germline CDR1 and CDR2 sequences are SGHTA and FQGNSA. Trimming at V came to 1 base and at J to 10 bases, leaving 5 bases not matched to a gene. This CDR3 is 13 amino acids long.

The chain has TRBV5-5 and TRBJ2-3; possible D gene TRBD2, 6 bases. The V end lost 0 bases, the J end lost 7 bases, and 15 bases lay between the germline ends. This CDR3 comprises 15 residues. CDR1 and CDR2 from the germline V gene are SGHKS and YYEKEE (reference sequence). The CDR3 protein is CASSLAAGTSHTQYF. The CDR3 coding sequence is TGTGCCAGCAGCTTGGCGGCGGGAACGTCACATACGCAGTATTTT.

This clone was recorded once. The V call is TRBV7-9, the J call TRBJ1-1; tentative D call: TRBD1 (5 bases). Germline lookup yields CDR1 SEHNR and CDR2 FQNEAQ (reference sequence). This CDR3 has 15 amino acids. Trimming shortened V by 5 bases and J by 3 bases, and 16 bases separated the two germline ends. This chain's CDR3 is CASSRGGVGDTEAFF. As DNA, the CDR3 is TGTGCCAGCAGCCGAGGAGGGGTGGGGGACACTGAAGCTTTCTTT.

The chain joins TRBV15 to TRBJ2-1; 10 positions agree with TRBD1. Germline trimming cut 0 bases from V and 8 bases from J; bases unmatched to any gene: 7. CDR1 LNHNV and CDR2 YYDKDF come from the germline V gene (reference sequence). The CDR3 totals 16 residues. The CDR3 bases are TGTGCCACCAGCAGAGATTGGGGACAGGGGTCGTATGAGCAGTTCTTC. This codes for CATSRDWGQGSYEQFF.

The CDR3 spells CASSSPVGAGTGELFF. The CDR3 DNA reads as TGTGCCAGCAGCTCTCCTGTGGGGGCGGGCACCGGGGAGCTGTTTTTT. J is TRBJ2-2 and V is TRBV9, with D possibly being TRBD1 (6 bases). The CDR3 length is 16 residues. Deletions cut 4 bases from V and 4 bases from J, with 17 bases between. The germline CDR1 and CDR2 sequences are SGDLS and YYNGEE.

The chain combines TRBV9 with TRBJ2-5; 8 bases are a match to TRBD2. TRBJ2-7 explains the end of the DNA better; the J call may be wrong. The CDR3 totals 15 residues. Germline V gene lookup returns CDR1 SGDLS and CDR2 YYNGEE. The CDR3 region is CASSRSGASSYEQYF. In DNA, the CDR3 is TGTGCCAGCAGCCGTAGCGGGGCTAGCTCCTACGAGCAGTACTTC.

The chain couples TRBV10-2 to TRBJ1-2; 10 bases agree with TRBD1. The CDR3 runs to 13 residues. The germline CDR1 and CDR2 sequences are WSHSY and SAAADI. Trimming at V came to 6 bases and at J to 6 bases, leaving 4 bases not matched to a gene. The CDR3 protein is CASRETGGDGYTF. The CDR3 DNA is TGCGCCAGCAGAGAGACAGGGGGCGATGGCTACACCTTC.

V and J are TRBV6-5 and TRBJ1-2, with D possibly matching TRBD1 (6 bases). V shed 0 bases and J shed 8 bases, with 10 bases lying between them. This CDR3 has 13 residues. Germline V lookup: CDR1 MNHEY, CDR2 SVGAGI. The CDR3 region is CASSYSEDSGYTF. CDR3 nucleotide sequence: TGTGCCAGCAGTTACTCGGAGGACAGCGGCTACACCTTC.

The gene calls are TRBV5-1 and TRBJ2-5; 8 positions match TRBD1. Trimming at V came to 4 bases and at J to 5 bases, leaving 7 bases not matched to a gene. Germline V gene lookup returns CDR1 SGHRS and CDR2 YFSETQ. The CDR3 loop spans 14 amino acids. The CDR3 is CASSPGQGLETQYF. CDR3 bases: TGCGCCAGCAGCCCCGGACAGGGCCTGGAGACCCAGTACTTC.